This TCR beta chain emerged from a study of siplizumab effects on memory and regulatory T cells. Study observations and caveats: Alloreactive sequences that could be traced to unstimulated CD4+ memory cells showed a significant reduction under siplizumab.

Clones were read by immunoSEQ multiplex PCR, and TCRdb kept only the in-frame ones, dropping some. The table lists some 62,000 clones, less than 80% of them singletons. V was clipped by 6 bases and J by 1 base, with 16 bases between them. Germline V gives CDR1 SGHDT, CDR2 YYEEEE. The CDR3 runs 15 residues. A word on this clone: The antigen is unknown.

This TCR was recovered from a human donor in good health. The sample consisted of memory CD4+ T cells sorted from blood. The chain carries TRBV5-6 and TRBJ1-1, with a weak D call TRBD1 (5 bases). This CDR3 reads CASIRRGTSNTEAFF. The CDR3 bases are TGTGCCAGCATCCGTAGGGGCACCTCGAACACTGAAGCTTTCTTT.